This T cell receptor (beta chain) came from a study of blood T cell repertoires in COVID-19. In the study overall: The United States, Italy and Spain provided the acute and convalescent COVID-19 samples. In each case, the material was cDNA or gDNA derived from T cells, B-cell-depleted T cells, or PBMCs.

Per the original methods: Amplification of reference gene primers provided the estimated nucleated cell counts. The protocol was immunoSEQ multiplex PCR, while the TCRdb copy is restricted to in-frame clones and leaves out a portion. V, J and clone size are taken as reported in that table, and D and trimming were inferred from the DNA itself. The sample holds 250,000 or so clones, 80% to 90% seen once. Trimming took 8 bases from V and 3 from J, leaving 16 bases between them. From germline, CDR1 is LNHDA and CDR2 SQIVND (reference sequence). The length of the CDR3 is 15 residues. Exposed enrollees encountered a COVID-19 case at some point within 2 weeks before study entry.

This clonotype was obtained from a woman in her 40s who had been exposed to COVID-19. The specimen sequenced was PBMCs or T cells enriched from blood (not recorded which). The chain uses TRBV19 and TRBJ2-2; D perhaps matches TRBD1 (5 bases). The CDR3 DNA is TGTGCCAGTCGGCCGGACACAAAATACACCGGGGAGCTGTTTTTT. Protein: CASRPDTKYTGELFF. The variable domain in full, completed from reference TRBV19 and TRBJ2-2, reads DGGITQSPKYLFRKEGQNVTLSCEQNLNHDAMYWYRQDPGQGLRLIYYSQIVNDFQKGDIAEGYSVSREKKESFPLTVTSAQKNPTAFYLCASRPDTKYTGELFFGEGSRLTVL.